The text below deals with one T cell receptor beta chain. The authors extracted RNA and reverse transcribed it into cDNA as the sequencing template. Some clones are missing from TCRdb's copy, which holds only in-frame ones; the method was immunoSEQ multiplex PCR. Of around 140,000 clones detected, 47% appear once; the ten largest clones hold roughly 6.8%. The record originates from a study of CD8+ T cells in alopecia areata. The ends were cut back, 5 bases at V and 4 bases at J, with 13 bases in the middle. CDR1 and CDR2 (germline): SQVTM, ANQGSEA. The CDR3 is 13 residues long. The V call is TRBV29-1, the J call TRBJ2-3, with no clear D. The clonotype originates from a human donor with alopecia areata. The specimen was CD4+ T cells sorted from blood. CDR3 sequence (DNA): TGCAGCGTTCGTCGCAGTATGGCAGATACGCAGTATTTT. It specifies CSVRRSMADTQYF.